This T cell receptor beta chain was documented in a study of identical twins. With template switching, a universal primer site was added, and the cDNA carried unique molecular identifiers. TCRdb redid the calling of the 5' RACE reads with MiXCR, one entry per CDR3 protein. The sample lists around 1.7 million distinct CDR3 sequences, roughly 35% occurring once. Study findings and constraints: Out-of-frame beta chain sequences displayed weaker excess sharing between twins. Compared with unrelated sharing, twin-shared out-of-frame alpha sequences had more low-probability sequences. High-abundance cord blood beta clonotypes had fewer insertions; memory repertoires showed none.

Notes on this clonotype: The antigen is unknown.

The CDR3 consists of 18 residues. Germline V gives CDR1 LGHDT, CDR2 YNNKEL (reference sequence). Trimming stripped 2 bases from V and 0 bases from J, with 18 bases between. The sample was cord blood. This receptor was identified in a newborn girl in good health. The chain employs TRBV3-1 and TRBJ2-3; D may be TRBD2 (6 bases). As DNA, the CDR3 is TGTGCCAGCAGCCAAAGGCGAGGGGACTTCGCTAGCACAGATACGCAGTATTTT. This translates into CASSQRRGDFASTDTQYF.